The 18 T cell receptor beta chains reported below all come from one sample, sequenced in a study of blood T cell repertoires in COVID-19. TCRdb's table, derived via immunoSEQ multiplex PCR, lists solely in-frame clones and lacks some. The repertoire holds 160,000 or so clones, with about 88% as singletons. The sequencing sample was made of PBMCs or T cells enriched from blood (not recorded which). These receptors came from a human donor with acute COVID-19. The donor label of this sample is uncertain.

The rearrangement links TRBV7-9 to TRBJ2-7; D is undetermined. The CDR3 contains 13 residues. Germline V gene sequence: CDR1 SEHNR, CDR2 FQNEAQ (reference sequence). V lost 1 base and J 2 bases, leaving 6 bases between the germline ends. The chain's CDR3 is CASSLETAYEQYF. CDR3 coding DNA: TGTGCCAGCAGCTTAGAAACAGCCTACGAGCAGTACTTC.

The chain links TRBV12-5 to TRBJ1-5; TRBD1 might be the D (6 bases). The CDR3 is made up of 16 amino acids. CDR1 LGHNT and CDR2 FRNRAP come from the germline V gene. The V end lost 4 bases, the J end lost 4 bases, and 17 bases lay between the germline ends. The CDR3 nucleotides are TGTGCTAGTGGTTCGCTAACAGGGAAAGGGAATCAGCCCCAGCATTTT. This encodes CASGSLTGKGNQPQHF.

The chain recombines TRBV3-1 (or the pseudogene TRBV3-2) with TRBJ1-2; no clear D gene. Germline V lookup: CDR1 LGHDT, CDR2 YNNKEL (reference sequence). The CDR3 runs 13 residues. V was trimmed by 2 bases and J by 3 bases, leaving 7 bases between them. CDR3 region: CASSQNSYYGYTF. The DNA for the CDR3 is TGTGCCAGCAGCCAAAACAGCTACTATGGCTACACCTTC.

This clone was seen a few times. The J gene is TRBJ1-2, the V gene TRBV4-1; possible D gene TRBD1, 6 bases. The CDR3 sequence is 17 residues long. Trimming took 1 base from V and 7 from J, leaving 22 bases between them. Germline V gives CDR1 MGHRA, CDR2 YSYEKL. CDR3 sequence (DNA): TGCGCCAGCAGCCAAGTCAAGCGATCGGGGGGGCGATCTGGCTACACCTTC. Protein: CASSQVKRSGGRSGYTF.

V is TRBV2 and J is TRBJ1-1; D unresolved. The CDR3 sequence is 14 residues long. Trimming took off 3 bases at V and 0 bases at J, with 8 bases between the two ends. The germline gives CDR1 SNHLY, CDR2 FYNNEI. Here the CDR3 DNA reads TGTGCCAGCAGTGAGGGCAGCATGAACACTGAAGCTTTCTTT. Encoded protein: CASSEGSMNTEAFF.

This clone has more than one count but fewer than ten. The V and J genes are TRBV9 and TRBJ2-3; the match to TRBD1 covers 9 bases. Germline V gene lookup returns CDR1 SGDLS and CDR2 YYNGEE. There are 14 residues in the CDR3. J was trimmed by 4 bases and V by 4 bases; bases with no gene match: 4. As DNA, the CDR3 is TGTGCCAGCAGCAGGGACAGGGAAGCAGATACGCAGTATTTT. Encoded protein: CASSRDREADTQYF.

V gene TRBV13 combines with J gene TRBJ1-2; no clear D. V lost 7 bases, J lost 8 bases, and 20 bases lay in between. This CDR3 contains 14 residues. CDR1 is PRHDT, CDR2 FYEKMQ, per germline (reference sequence). CDR3 DNA: TGTGCCAGCACCCAGACTCTACACGGTGGGGGCTACACCTTC. It codes for CASTQTLHGGGYTF. The whole variable domain, remainder taken from reference TRBV13 and TRBJ1-2, is AAGVIQSPRHLIKEKRETATLKCYPIPRHDTVYWYQQGPGQDPQFLISFYEKMQSDKGSIPDRFSAQQFSDYHSELNMSSLELGDSALYFCASTQTLHGGGYTFGSGTRLTVV.

The genes are TRBV19 and TRBJ2-5; the D is unclear. The CDR3 contains 15 residues. V was shortened by 5 bases and J by 1 base, with 14 bases between the two germline ends. Germline CDR1 and CDR2: LNHDA and SQIVND (reference sequence). The CDR3 sequence: CASSAMIRTQETQYF. DNA of the CDR3: TGTGCCAGTAGTGCTATGATTCGAACCCAAGAGACCCAGTACTTC. Looking up the rest from reference TRBV19 and TRBJ2-5 gives the full variable domain: DGGITQSPKYLFRKEGQNVTLSCEQNLNHDAMYWYRQDPGQGLRLIYYSQIVNDFQKGDIAEGYSVSREKKESFPLTVTSAQKNPTAFYLCASSAMIRTQETQYFGPGTRLLVL.

This chain joins TRBV29-1 and TRBJ1-2; tentative D call: TRBD1 (5 bases). Germline CDR1 and CDR2: SQVTM and ANQGSEA. V dropped 7 bases and J dropped 1 base, with 19 bases sitting between them. This CDR3 has 15 amino acids. CDR3 amino acids: CSAFGRRDYNYGYTF. In nucleotides, the CDR3 is TGCAGCGCCTTTGGCCGGAGGGACTATAACTATGGCTACACCTTC.

The chain combines TRBV2 with TRBJ2-2, with 15 bases aligning to TRBD2. The CDR3 is 19 amino acids. The ends lost 6 bases at V and 1 base at J; junction bases unmatched: 9. Germline V gene data show CDR1 as SNHLY and CDR2 as FYNNEI. CDR3 in DNA: TGTGCCAGCAGGGCCCTGGGACTAGCGGGGGGCATGAACACCGGGGAGCTGTTTTTT. Translating it yields CASRALGLAGGMNTGELFF.

The sample holds a few counts of this clone. The V and J genes are TRBV19 and TRBJ2-2, with D uncertain. The CDR3 totals 13 residues. Trimming removed 5 bases from V and 1 base from J, with 5 bases in between. From germline, CDR1 is LNHDA and CDR2 SQIVND (reference sequence). The CDR3 protein is CASSSVNTGELFF. The CDR3 DNA sequence: TGTGCCAGTAGTTCCGTGAACACCGGGGAGCTGTTTTTT.

The chain carries TRBV13 and TRBJ2-1; D is perhaps TRBD2 (5 bases). Germline-derived CDR1 and CDR2 are PRHDT and FYEKMQ (reference sequence). CDR3 length equals 13 residues. Deletions cut 8 bases from V and 8 bases from J, with 16 bases between. The CDR3 protein is CASGAGRRDEQFF. CDR3 bases: TGTGCCAGCGGCGCGGGCCGCCGGGATGAGCAGTTCTTC.

The chain is built from TRBV5-1 and TRBJ2-1; the D gene is possibly TRBD1 (5 bases). Per germline, CDR1 SGHRS and CDR2 YFSETQ. V was trimmed by 0 bases and J by 1 base, leaving 8 bases between them. This CDR3 has 15 amino acids. The chain's CDR3 is CASSLESGSYNEQFF. Written as DNA, the CDR3 is TGCGCCAGCAGCTTGGAATCAGGGTCCTACAATGAGCAGTTCTTC.

J is TRBJ1-2 and V is TRBV18; tentatively, D is TRBD1 (5 bases). There are 13 residues in the CDR3. The germline CDR1 and CDR2 sequences are KGHSH and LQKENI. The V end lost 6 bases, the J end lost 3 bases, and 11 bases lay between the germline ends. The CDR3 loop is CASSTGGDYGYTF. DNA of the CDR3: TGTGCCAGCTCCACCGGGGGGGACTATGGCTACACCTTC.

The rearrangement uses TRBV27 and TRBJ1-2; no clear D gene. Germline V gene data show CDR1 as MNHEY and CDR2 as SMNVEV (reference sequence). Trimming took off 3 bases at V and 5 bases at J, with 10 bases between the two ends. The CDR3 is 13 residues long. The DNA for the CDR3 is TGTGCCAGCAGTTTTCCGGGTGGATATGGCTACACCTTC. This translates into CASSFPGGYGYTF.

The V and J genes are TRBV6-5 and TRBJ2-3; D is undetermined. The CDR3 has 12 amino acids. Germline lookup yields CDR1 MNHEY and CDR2 SVGAGI. Trimming left V 0 bases short and J 8 bases short, with 6 bases between. CDR3 nucleotide sequence: TGTGCCAGCAGTTACTCCGCCGGTACGCAGTATTTT. Protein sequence: CASSYSAGTQYF.

This chain links TRBV11-2 with TRBJ2-1, with TRBD1 matching 9 bases. The V gene end was trimmed by 5 bases and the J gene end by 12 bases; junction bases not matched to a gene: 17. The germline CDR1 and CDR2 sequences are SGHAT and FQNNGV. This CDR3 has 16 residues. This CDR3 is CASSPPPGQGLLGQFF. CDR3 nucleotides: TGTGCCAGCAGCCCTCCACCGGGACAGGGTCTTTTGGGGCAGTTCTTC.

The V gene is TRBV11-3, the J gene TRBJ2-1; D perhaps matches TRBD2 (6 bases). The germline V gene encodes CDR1 SGHNT and CDR2 YENEEA. CDR3 length equals 15 residues. V dropped 6 bases and J dropped 7 bases, with 19 bases sitting between them. The CDR3 DNA reads as TGTGCCAGCAGTTGCCAAGAATTCCGGGGGAATGAGCAGTTCTTC. This sequence encodes CASSCQEFRGNEQFF.